The 13 T cell receptor beta chains below all came from one sample that was sequenced in a study of T cells in Graves' hyperthyroidism and ophthalmopathy. The TCR beta CDR3 regions underwent amplification using RNA transcripts as the source. The TCR CDR3 first-round RT-PCR relied on the HTBI primer set. A single record per CDR3 protein comes from TCRdb applying MiXCR to the multiplex PCR reads. This sample has 350,000 or so distinct CDR3 sequences, with about 18% found just once. The sample consisted of blood. These receptors were taken from a woman aged 30 to 39 with Graves' hyperthyroidism that later progressed to Graves' ophthalmopathy.

This clonotype has ten or more counts. The DNA for the CDR3 is TGCAGTGCCTTGGACAACTACGAGCAGTACTTC. Translating gives CSALDNYEQYF. The chain uses TRBV20-1 and TRBJ2-7; D is possibly TRBD1 (5 bases). CDR1 and CDR2 from the germline V gene are DFQATT and SNEGSKA (reference sequence). This CDR3 region has 11 residues. Trimming left V 6 bases short and J 3 bases short, with 9 bases between.

This clonotype was picked up many times. The chain links TRBV28 to TRBJ2-4; 7 bases are a match to TRBD2. The V gene end was trimmed by 8 bases and the J gene end by 3 bases; junction bases not matched to a gene: 10. CDR3 length: 15 amino acids. Germline CDR1 is MDHEN and CDR2 is SYDVKM. The chain's CDR3 is CASLPLRGDKNIQYF. CDR3 in DNA: TGTGCCAGCCTTCCACTCCGGGGGGACAAAAACATTCAGTACTTC. The variable domain in full, completed from reference TRBV28 and TRBJ2-4, reads DVKVTQSSRYLVKRTGEKVFLECVQDMDHENMFWYRQDPGLGLRLIYFSYDVKMKEKGDIPEGYSVSREKKERFSLILESASTNQTSMYLCASLPLRGDKNIQYFGAGTRLSVL.

The chain joins TRBV27 to TRBJ2-1; TRBD2 matches 7 bases. The ends lost 4 bases at V and 4 bases at J; junction bases unmatched: 10. The CDR3 runs 16 residues. Germline V CDR1 and CDR2: MNHEY, SMNVEV (reference sequence). This chain's CDR3 is CASSSPRAAGYNEQFF. CDR3 nucleotide sequence: TGTGCCAGCAGTTCGCCCAGGGCAGCGGGATACAATGAGCAGTTCTTC.

This clonotype was counted many times. The chain combines TRBV5-1 with TRBJ2-7; TRBD1 agrees at 10 bases. The length of the CDR3 is 15 residues. V trimming: 3 bases; J trimming: 2 bases; junction bases outside the gene matches: 5. Germline lookup yields CDR1 SGHRS and CDR2 YFSETQ. The CDR3: CASSWGGTGAYEQYF. CDR3 sequence (DNA): TGCGCCAGCAGCTGGGGGGGGACAGGGGCCTACGAGCAGTACTTC. Supplemented by reference TRBV5-1 and TRBJ2-7, the full variable domain reads KAGVTQTPRYLIKTRGQQVTLSCSPISGHRSVSWYQQTPGQGLQFLFEYFSETQRNKGNFPGRFSGRQFSNSRSEMNVSTLELGDSALYLCASSWGGTGAYEQYFGPGTRLTVT.

The chain joins TRBV20-1 to TRBJ2-3; a weak D match, TRBD2 (6 bases). The CDR3 spans 14 residues. The germline CDR1 and CDR2 sequences are DFQATT and SNEGSKA (reference sequence). V was shortened by 1 base and J by 6 bases, with 14 bases between the two germline ends. DNA for the CDR3: TGCAGTGCTAGAGTCGGGAGCGTCCGGGATACGCAGTATTTT. This translates into CSARVGSVRDTQYF.

The rearrangement links TRBV6-1 to TRBJ2-3, with 8 nucleotides matching TRBD2. The germline V gene encodes CDR1 MNHNS and CDR2 SASEGT. The CDR3 covers 17 residues. With 1 base clipped from V and 1 base from J, the junction kept 7 bases outside the gene matches. CDR3 DNA sequence: TGTGCCAGCAGTGAAGTACTCCGGCGGGGGGGCACAGATACGCAGTATTTT. It codes for CASSEVLRRGGTDTQYF.

As regards this clonotype: This clone may be a read error of a much larger clone one base away. The genes are TRBV4-1 and TRBJ2-1; TRBD1 might be the D (6 bases). This CDR3 comprises 16 residues. Trimming left V 3 bases short and J 3 bases short, with 15 bases between. The germline V gene encodes CDR1 MGHRA and CDR2 YSYEKL. Here the CDR3 DNA reads TGCGCCAGCAGCCACCTTGCAGGGGTAGACTACAATGAGCAGTTCTTC. This sequence encodes CASSHLAGVDYNEQFF.

This clonotype was detected only a few times. The rearrangement uses TRBV5-1 and TRBJ2-4; D unresolved. CDR1 and CDR2 from the germline V gene are SGHRS and YFSETQ. The CDR3 consists of 16 residues. V was trimmed by 3 bases and J by 0 bases, leaving 13 bases between them. The CDR3 spells CASSWLGRLAKNIQYF. The CDR3 nucleotides read TGCGCCAGCAGCTGGTTGGGTCGGCTAGCCAAAAACATTCAGTACTTC. Together with reference TRBV5-1 and TRBJ2-4, the CDR3 gives the full variable domain: KAGVTQTPRYLIKTRGQQVTLSCSPISGHRSVSWYQQTPGQGLQFLFEYFSETQRNKGNFPGRFSGRQFSNSRSEMNVSTLELGDSALYLCASSWLGRLAKNIQYFGAGTRLSVL.

This clonotype was detected many times. CDR3: CASSLGWDRLNNEQFF. For the CDR3, the DNA is TGTGCCAGCAGCTTAGGGTGGGACAGACTGAACAATGAGCAGTTCTTC. The chain couples TRBV7-9 to TRBJ2-1; 7 bases fit TRBD1. CDR3 length: 16 amino acids. CDR1 SEHNR and CDR2 FQNEAQ come from the germline V gene (reference sequence). After removal of 1 base from V and 5 bases from J, the junction contained 8 bases not matched to a gene.

This clonotype showed up many times. The rearrangement links TRBV2 to TRBJ2-7; the match to TRBD1 covers 7 bases. This CDR3 has 13 amino acids. Trimming removed 6 bases from V and 3 bases from J; junction bases left unmatched: 5. Germline CDR1 and CDR2: SNHLY and FYNNEI. In DNA form, the CDR3 reads TGTGCCAGCAGGGCCGGGACAGACTACGAGCAGTACTTC. Translated: CASRAGTDYEQYF.

This clonotype was seen ten or more times. V and J are TRBV7-2 and TRBJ2-3; no clear D gene. Germline lookup yields CDR1 SGHTA and CDR2 FQGNSA. V was pared by 1 base and J by 0 bases, with 11 bases between. This CDR3 contains 16 residues. The CDR3 DNA reads as TGTGCCAGCAGCTTAGGGTTTCTAGGCAGCACAGATACGCAGTATTTT. Amino acid sequence: CASSLGFLGSTDTQYF.

This clonotype was detected once. The chain has TRBV2 and TRBJ2-7, with a possible D match to TRBD2 (5 bases). There are 14 residues in the CDR3. Germline CDR1 reads SNHLY; CDR2 reads FYNNEI. Trimming removed 5 bases at V and 2 bases at J, with 13 bases between. CDR3 DNA: TGTGCCAGCAGTCGGCACCCGGGAACCTACGAGCAGTACTTC. Translation gives CASSRHPGTYEQYF.

The sample holds one count of this clonotype. The V and J genes are TRBV4-1 and TRBJ2-7, with 7 bases lining up with TRBD2. Germline loops: CDR1 MGHRA, CDR2 YSYEKL. Germline trimming cut 2 bases from V and 2 bases from J; bases unmatched to any gene: 15. The CDR3 is made up of 18 amino acids. The CDR3 is CASSQNPPFAGVAYEQYF. DNA of the CDR3: TGCGCCAGCAGCCAAAACCCCCCTTTTGCGGGAGTGGCCTACGAGCAGTACTTC.